Presented here are 27 T cell receptor beta chains from one specimen sequenced in a study of blood T cell repertoires in COVID-19. The data were produced by immunoSEQ multiplex PCR, yet TCRdb's version contains in-frame clones alone and is incomplete. The data hold about 140,000 clones, with approximately 90% observed a single time. The sequenced sample consisted of peripheral blood. Receptors were obtained from a woman aged 80 or over with acute or convalescent COVID-19.

CDR3 in DNA: TGCGCCAGCAGCTTGGACAGGACAGGGGACGAGCAGTACTTC. This encodes CASSLDRTGDEQYF. The rearrangement uses TRBV5-1 and TRBJ2-7, with TRBD1 matching 9 bases. V was pared by 0 bases and J by 5 bases, with 3 bases of the junction left unmatched. There are 14 residues in the CDR3. Germline V gene data show CDR1 as SGHRS and CDR2 as YFSETQ.

V and J are TRBV27 and TRBJ2-3, with 7 nucleotides matching TRBD2. Germline-derived CDR1 and CDR2 are MNHEY and SMNVEV (reference sequence). Trimming at V came to 6 bases and at J to 1 base, leaving 1 base not matched to a gene. The CDR3 length is 13 residues. The CDR3 region is CASRSGGTDTQYF. Written as DNA, the CDR3 is TGTGCCAGCAGGAGCGGGGGCACAGATACGCAGTATTTT.

This chain uses TRBV2 with TRBJ2-5, with TRBD2 as a possible D gene (6 bases). Trimming shortened V by 4 bases and J by 3 bases, and 9 bases separated the two germline ends. Germline lookup yields CDR1 SNHLY and CDR2 FYNNEI. This CDR3 region has 13 residues. In nucleotides, the CDR3 is TGTGCCAGCAGTGTTTTAGCGGAAGAGACCCAGTACTTC. Amino acid sequence: CASSVLAEETQYF.

The chain employs TRBV5-4 and TRBJ2-5; TRBD2 agrees at 8 bases. Germline V gives CDR1 SGHNT, CDR2 YYREEE (reference sequence). There are 15 residues in the CDR3. V shed 0 bases, J shed 2 bases, and the junction held 3 bases outside the gene matches. The CDR3 loop reads CASSLGLASQETQYF. The DNA for the CDR3 is TGTGCCAGCAGCTTGGGACTAGCGAGTCAAGAGACCCAGTACTTC.

The V call is TRBV19, the J call TRBJ2-1, with 10 bases fitting TRBD2. CDR1 and CDR2 (germline): LNHDA, SQIVND (reference sequence). J lost 8 bases, V lost 8 bases, and 12 bases had no gene match. CDR3 size: 15 residues. CDR3 nucleotide sequence: TGTGCCAGTCTAACCAGCGGGGGGGCTAGGGATGAGCAGTTCTTC. Protein sequence: CASLTSGGARDEQFF. Supplemented by reference TRBV19 and TRBJ2-1, the full variable domain reads DGGITQSPKYLFRKEGQNVTLSCEQNLNHDAMYWYRQDPGQGLRLIYYSQIVNDFQKGDIAEGYSVSREKKESFPLTVTSAQKNPTAFYLCASLTSGGARDEQFFGPGTRLTVL.

In this sample, this clone turned up once. CDR3 protein: CAWSRDSGNTIYF. The DNA for the CDR3 is TGTGCCTGGAGTCGGGACTCTGGAAACACCATATATTTT. V is TRBV30 and J is TRBJ1-3; D gene ambiguous. V gave up 2 bases and J gave up 0 bases, with 5 bases separating them. This CDR3 has 13 residues. Per germline, CDR1 GTSNPN and CDR2 SVGIG (reference sequence). Full variable domain (outside the CDR3, taken from reference TRBV30 and TRBJ1-3): SQTIHQWPATLVQPVGSPLSLECTVEGTSNPNLYWYRQAAGRGLQLLFYSVGIGQISSEVPQNLSASRPQDRQFILSSKKLLLSDSGFYLCAWSRDSGNTIYFGEGSWLTVV.

V and J are TRBV5-1 and TRBJ2-6; TRBD1 matches at 8 bases. The CDR3 sequence is 17 residues long. From germline, CDR1 is SGHRS and CDR2 YFSETQ. V shed 2 bases and J 2 bases; nucleotides not matched to a gene: 6. CDR3 DNA: TGCGCCAGCAGCTTACCAGGGGGCTTCGCTGGGGCCAACGTCCTGACTTTC. The encoded protein is CASSLPGGFAGANVLTF.

This clone was recorded only once. The J gene is TRBJ2-3, the V gene TRBV2; D is unresolved. Germline V gene sequence: CDR1 SNHLY, CDR2 FYNNEI. Trimming pared 1 base from V and 3 bases from J, leaving 14 bases between. This CDR3 spans 16 amino acids. The CDR3 DNA sequence: TGTGCCAGCAGTGAAGGTGTAGGCAGGTCTACAGATACGCAGTATTTT. It specifies CASSEGVGRSTDTQYF.

The gene calls are TRBV7-9 and TRBJ2-7; 7 bases map to TRBD2. The ends lost 0 bases at V and 6 bases at J; junction bases unmatched: 5. Germline CDR1 and CDR2: SEHNR and FQNEAQ (reference sequence). The CDR3 covers 14 residues. The CDR3 is CASSLARRGSEQYF. As DNA, the CDR3 is TGTGCCAGCAGCTTAGCGCGGCGGGGGAGCGAGCAGTACTTC.

The J gene is TRBJ1-1, the V gene TRBV7-9; possibly TRBD1 for D (5 bases). The CDR3 length is 14 residues. Germline CDR1 is SEHNR and CDR2 is FQNEAQ (reference sequence). V was clipped by 5 bases and J by 0 bases, with 10 bases between them. CDR3: CASSGRAMNTEAFF. In DNA form, the CDR3 reads TGTGCCAGCAGCGGCAGGGCCATGAACACTGAAGCTTTCTTT.

The rearrangement links TRBV19 to TRBJ1-1; possible D gene TRBD1, 6 bases. Looked up from germline, CDR1 is LNHDA and CDR2 is SQIVND (reference sequence). V lost 5 bases and J lost 3, with 19 bases in between. This CDR3 region has 16 residues. CDR3 residues: CASSRQTDRPYTEAFF. CDR3 DNA sequence: TGTGCCAGTAGTCGCCAAACGGACAGACCCTACACTGAAGCTTTCTTT.

The V gene is TRBV4-1, the J gene TRBJ2-5, with TRBD2 matching over 10 bases. V dropped 2 bases and J dropped 5; count of bases not matched to a gene: 5. Germline V gene data show CDR1 as MGHRA and CDR2 as YSYEKL. The CDR3 spans 15 residues. CDR3: CASSQSSGGGETQYF. CDR3 DNA sequence: TGCGCCAGCAGCCAATCTAGCGGGGGCGGGGAGACCCAGTACTTC.

CDR3 protein: CASSFRQGVGSPLHF. Written as DNA, the CDR3 is TGTGCCAGCAGCTTCAGACAGGGGGTAGGGTCACCCCTCCACTTT. The rearrangement links TRBV7-2 to TRBJ1-6, with 9 positions matching TRBD1. Germline CDR1 reads SGHTA; CDR2 reads FQGNSA. The CDR3 is 15 residues long. With V trimmed by 3 bases and J by 10 bases, 7 bases remained unmatched.

The V gene is TRBV15, the J gene TRBJ1-1; D might be TRBD1 (6 bases). The CDR3 sequence is 16 residues long. Trimming removed 2 bases at V and 0 bases at J, with 13 bases between. CDR1 and CDR2 from the germline V gene are LNHNV and YYDKDF (reference sequence). This chain's CDR3 is CATSRLTGYVNTEAFF. The CDR3 DNA follows: TGTGCCACCAGCAGACTCACAGGGTATGTGAACACTGAAGCTTTCTTT.

The V call is TRBV9, the J call TRBJ1-1, with D possibly TRBD1 on 5 matching bases. The CDR3 is 17 residues long. V dropped 3 bases and J dropped 3 bases, with 21 bases sitting between them. CDR1 and CDR2 (germline): SGDLS, YYNGEE. The CDR3 sequence is CASSEYPRVAGDTEAFF. For the CDR3, the DNA is TGTGCCAGCAGCGAATACCCCAGGGTGGCGGGGGACACTGAAGCTTTCTTT.

The chain joins TRBV4-2 to TRBJ1-2; TRBD1 might be the D (5 bases). The CDR3 is 17 residues long. Germline V gives CDR1 LGHNA, CDR2 YNFKEQ. Trimming removed 8 bases from V and 4 bases from J, with 26 bases in between. The chain's CDR3 is CASRKSLGEVRGYGYTF. CDR3 in DNA: TGTGCCAGCCGGAAAAGCCTGGGGGAGGTTAGGGGCTATGGCTACACCTTC.

With respect to this clone: Different DNA sequences within this sample yield the same CDR3. V gene TRBV6-5 combines with J gene TRBJ1-1; tentatively, D is TRBD1 (5 bases). The V gene's germline CDR1 is MNHEY and CDR2 SVGAGI. Trimming pared 2 bases from V and 5 bases from J, leaving 12 bases between. The CDR3 extends over 14 amino acids. CDR3 nucleotides: TGTGCCAGCAGTTACAGGGACCGGGGGACTGAAGCTTTCTTT. It yields the protein CASSYRDRGTEAFF.

The chain combines TRBV7-3 with TRBJ2-2, with TRBD1 matching over 7 bases. The V segment lost 4 bases and the J segment 1 base; nucleotides outside the gene matches: 6. The germline V gene encodes CDR1 SGHTA and CDR2 FQGTGA. This CDR3 is 16 amino acids long. The CDR3 nucleotides read TGTGCCAGCAGCTCAGCGACAGGGAAGAACACCGGGGAGCTGTTTTTT. Protein product: CASSSATGKNTGELFF.

The chain has TRBV11-2 and TRBJ1-2, with TRBD1 as a possible D gene (5 bases). The germline gives CDR1 SGHAT, CDR2 FQNNGV. This CDR3 has 16 residues. V was cut by 5 bases and J by 2 bases, with 18 bases left in between. Here the CDR3 reads CASSHTRGAGNYGYTF. The CDR3 nucleotides are TGTGCCAGCAGCCATACCCGCGGGGCAGGGAACTATGGCTACACCTTC.

In DNA, the CDR3 is TGTGCCAGCAGCCACGACAGCCCCGGTGAAGCTTTCTTT. This translates into CASSHDSPGEAFF. The gene calls are TRBV3-1 (or the pseudogene TRBV3-2) and TRBJ1-1, with TRBD1 as a possible D gene (5 bases). CDR3 length equals 13 residues. Trimming stripped 3 bases from V and 7 bases from J, with 12 bases between. The germline V gene encodes CDR1 LGHDT and CDR2 YNNKEL (reference sequence).

This chain joins TRBV19 and TRBJ1-1, with TRBD1 matching 10 bases. The germline CDR1 and CDR2 sequences are LNHDA and SQIVND (reference sequence). The CDR3 length is 18 residues. J gave up 4 bases and V 5 bases, and 16 bases lay outside the gene matches. CDR3 amino acids: CASSRLRRGQGKGTEAFF. Here the CDR3 DNA reads TGTGCCAGTAGTCGTCTCAGAAGGGGACAGGGGAAGGGCACTGAAGCTTTCTTT.

This chain connects TRBV28 to TRBJ1-1, with D perhaps TRBD1 (6 bases). Per the germline V gene, CDR1 is MDHEN and CDR2 is SYDVKM. The V end lost 5 bases, the J end lost 3 bases, and 25 bases lay between the germline ends. This CDR3 contains 18 residues. This CDR3 is CASSILRGSGALYTEAFF. The CDR3 coding sequence is TGTGCCAGCAGTATTCTACGTGGCTCAGGGGCGCTTTACACTGAAGCTTTCTTT.

The V and J genes are TRBV5-1 and TRBJ1-5; a weak D match, TRBD1 (5 bases). CDR1 and CDR2 (germline): SGHRS, YFSETQ. V was trimmed by 0 bases and J by 5 bases, leaving 12 bases between them. CDR3 length: 15 residues. As DNA, the CDR3 is TGCGCCAGCAGCTTGGCAGGGCTCATCTATCAGCCCCAGCATTTT. Its protein is CASSLAGLIYQPQHF.

This chain joins TRBV7-2 and TRBJ1-6, with a possible D match to TRBD1 (6 bases). The CDR3 covers 13 residues. Trimming took 6 bases from V and 10 from J, leaving 13 bases between them. The germline CDR1 and CDR2 sequences are SGHTA and FQGNSA. The CDR3 DNA is TGTGCCAGCAGTAAGAACAGGGACTCACCCCTCCACTTT. Translation: CASSKNRDSPLHF. The complete variable domain, with remaining parts taken from reference TRBV7-2 and TRBJ1-6, reads GAGVSQSPSNKVTEKGKDVELRCDPISGHTALYWYRQSLGQGLEFLIYFQGNSAPDKSGLPSDRFSAERTGGSVSTLTIQRTQQEDSAVYLCASSKNRDSPLHFGNGTRLTVT.

This rearrangement joins TRBV30 to TRBJ1-1; 8 positions agree with TRBD1. Unmatched junction bases numbered 13, after V lost 7 bases and J lost 6 bases. Germline V gives CDR1 GTSNPN, CDR2 SVGIG (reference sequence). The CDR3 totals 14 residues. The CDR3 coding sequence is TGTGCCTACCACTCTGGGCAGGGGGCTGCTGAAGCTTTCTTT. It codes for CAYHSGQGAAEAFF.

The genes are TRBV5-6 and TRBJ1-2, with 9 bases identical to TRBD1. This CDR3 contains 15 residues. V shed 4 bases, J shed 2 bases, and the junction held 6 bases outside the gene matches. The germline V gene has CDR1 SGHDT and CDR2 YYEEEE. The chain's CDR3 is CASSLGQGRNYGYTF. DNA for the CDR3: TGTGCCAGCAGCCTCGGACAGGGGAGAAACTATGGCTACACCTTC. The complete variable domain, with remaining parts taken from reference TRBV5-6 and TRBJ1-2, reads DAGVTQSPTHLIKTRGQQVTLRCSPKSGHDTVSWYQQALGQGPQFIFQYYEEEERQRGNFPDRFSGHQFPNYSSELNVNALLLGDSALYLCASSLGQGRNYGYTFGSGTRLTVV.

This rearrangement joins TRBV12-5 to TRBJ2-1; D might be TRBD2 (6 bases). The CDR3 sequence is 15 residues long. Germline values: CDR1 LGHNT, CDR2 FRNRAP. V lost 2 bases and J 2 bases, leaving 10 bases between the germline ends. This CDR3 is CASGLSGSAYNEQFF. The CDR3 bases are TGTGCTAGTGGTTTGAGCGGGTCGGCCTACAATGAGCAGTTCTTC.